This entry lists 24 T cell receptor beta chains sequenced from one sample in a study of cytomegalovirus exposure and HLA in healthy donors. PCR was performed using 60 Vbeta and 13 Jbeta primers. Using immunoSEQ multiplex PCR, the repertoire was profiled, and TCRdb retains in-frame clones only, with some absent. The table has some 120,000 clones, roughly 62% seen once. Input material: PBMCs. These receptors all stem from a man in his thirties or forties in good health and CMV-seropositive.

V gene TRBV5-6 combines with J gene TRBJ2-7, with 9 bases aligning to TRBD2. V lost 5 bases, J lost 0 bases, and 6 bases stayed unmatched. From germline, CDR1 is SGHDT and CDR2 YYEEEE. The CDR3 is 15 amino acids. The CDR3 DNA reads as TGTGCCAGCAGTTCCGGGACTAGCTTCTCCTACGAGCAGTACTTC. Amino acid sequence: CASSSGTSFSYEQYF.

The J gene is TRBJ2-2, the V gene TRBV7-3; weak D call: TRBD2 (5 bases). Germline V CDR1 and CDR2: SGHTA, FQGTGA. V lost 5 bases and J lost 6, with 13 bases in between. The CDR3 is made up of 14 amino acids. DNA of the CDR3: TGTGCCAGCAGCCCCTCCGGGGTTTCCGGGGAGCTGTTTTTT. This encodes CASSPSGVSGELFF.

V is TRBV27 and J is TRBJ1-1, with 10 bases that match TRBD1. The germline V gene has CDR1 MNHEY and CDR2 SMNVEV (reference sequence). The V gene end was trimmed by 3 bases and the J gene end by 6 bases; junction bases not matched to a gene: 4. CDR3 length: 14 residues. Here the CDR3 DNA reads TGTGCCAGCAGTTTGGGACAGGGGTTTCCTGAAGCTTTCTTT. Its translation: CASSLGQGFPEAFF.

The genes are TRBV7-9 and TRBJ2-7, with TRBD1 identical over 9 bases. This CDR3 is built from 14 residues. Germline V gives CDR1 SEHNR, CDR2 FQNEAQ (reference sequence). Unmatched junction bases numbered 3, after V lost 3 bases and J lost 3 bases. The CDR3 region has the DNA TGTGCCAGCAGCTTGTCGACAGGGGGCTACGAGCAGTACTTC. Its translation is CASSLSTGGYEQYF.

The chain combines TRBV6-6 with TRBJ2-7, with 12 bases aligning to TRBD1. The length of the CDR3 is 15 residues. CDR1 MNHNY and CDR2 SVGAGI come from the germline V gene (reference sequence). J lost 8 bases, V lost 0 bases, and 5 bases had no gene match. CDR3 loop: CASSYSAGQGAKQYF. CDR3 DNA sequence: TGTGCCAGCAGTTACTCGGCGGGACAGGGGGCTAAGCAGTACTTC.

The chain recombines TRBV28 with TRBJ2-2; TRBD2 agrees at 11 bases. The CDR3 contains 16 residues. V dropped 9 bases and J dropped 5; count of bases not matched to a gene: 11. The germline gives CDR1 MDHEN, CDR2 SYDVKM. The CDR3 coding sequence is TGTGCCAGTCGGGGTAGCGGGAGGGCCTGGACCGGGGAGCTGTTTTTT. Protein product: CASRGSGRAWTGELFF.

This clone showed up just a few times. The gene calls are TRBV6-5 and TRBJ2-5; TRBD2 aligns across 8 bases. After removal of 0 bases from V and 1 base from J, the junction contained 4 bases not matched to a gene. The CDR3 has 16 amino acids. The germline V gene encodes CDR1 MNHEY and CDR2 SVGAGI. Written as DNA, the CDR3 is TGTGCCAGCAGTTACTCGGGTAGCGGGATCCAAGAGACCCAGTACTTC. Translating gives CASSYSGSGIQETQYF.

The chain combines TRBV28 with TRBJ2-1; 9 nucleotides line up with TRBD2. This CDR3 has 15 residues. V dropped 2 bases and J dropped 8; count of bases not matched to a gene: 7. Germline V gene sequence: CDR1 MDHEN, CDR2 SYDVKM. The CDR3 DNA follows: TGTGCCAGCAGTTTAGCCGGGACTAGCTTGGATGAGCAGTTCTTC. Its protein is CASSLAGTSLDEQFF.

This chain uses TRBV6-5 with TRBJ1-1; TRBD1 agrees at 9 bases. V lost 5 bases, J lost 9 bases, and 7 bases stayed unmatched. From germline, CDR1 is MNHEY and CDR2 SVGAGI. The CDR3 covers 13 residues. The CDR3 loop is CASSLRDRVKAFF. As DNA, the CDR3 is TGTGCCAGCAGTCTCAGGGACAGGGTAAAAGCTTTCTTT.

As DNA, the CDR3 is TGTGCCAGCAGCTTAACAGAGAATCAGCCCCAGCATTTT. It is translated as CASSLTENQPQHF. J is TRBJ1-5 and V is TRBV7-6, with D hard to call. The germline CDR1 and CDR2 sequences are SGHVS and FNYEAQ. This CDR3 contains 13 residues. V lost 2 bases, J lost 4 bases, and 6 bases lay in between.

The chain is built from TRBV6-5 and TRBJ2-1; 9 positions match TRBD2. Germline-derived CDR1 and CDR2 are MNHEY and SVGAGI. The CDR3 runs 14 residues. With 3 bases clipped from V and 6 bases from J, the junction kept 3 bases outside the gene matches. The DNA for the CDR3 is TGTGCCAGCAGTTATAGCGGGAGCGGCAATGAGCAGTTCTTC. Translated: CASSYSGSGNEQFF.

This clone was detected a few times. The sample holds other DNA sequences that translate to the same CDR3. The CDR3 sequence is CASSYGQGSYNEQFF. CDR3 DNA: TGTGCCAGCAGTTATGGACAGGGATCCTACAATGAGCAGTTCTTC. The rearrangement joins TRBV6-5 to TRBJ2-1, with 8 positions matching TRBD1. There are 15 residues in the CDR3. Germline V gene lookup returns CDR1 MNHEY and CDR2 SVGAGI. V gave up 3 bases and J gave up 1 base; unmatched junction bases: 2.

The chain combines TRBV18 with TRBJ1-1, with 10 bases lining up with TRBD1. CDR1 and CDR2 from the germline V gene are KGHSH and LQKENI. CDR3 length equals 14 residues. V was pared by 3 bases and J by 4 bases, with 2 bases of the junction left unmatched. The CDR3 is CASSPRTGGTEAFF. In DNA, the CDR3 is TGTGCCAGCTCACCTAGGACAGGGGGCACTGAAGCTTTCTTT.

This sequence joins TRBV27 and TRBJ1-2; a weak D match, TRBD1 (6 bases). The CDR3 covers 15 residues. Germline CDR1 is MNHEY and CDR2 is SMNVEV (reference sequence). V was pared by 5 bases and J by 4 bases, with 17 bases between. Written as DNA, the CDR3 is TGTGCCAGCAGTACCCACCGGGACACACCCTATGGCTACACCTTC. Protein product: CASSTHRDTPYGYTF.

The chain has TRBV7-3 and TRBJ1-1, with D tentatively TRBD1 (5 bases). V was pared by 5 bases and J by 8 bases, with 12 bases between. CDR1 is SGHTA, CDR2 FQGTGA, per germline. This CDR3 spans 12 amino acids. The DNA for the CDR3 is TGTGCCAGCAGCGATCAGGGTTGCGAAGCTTTCTTT. Amino acids: CASSDQGCEAFF.

Points on this clone: At one boundary the junction diverges from the germline segment, which might be a read error. V and J are TRBV7-2 and TRBJ1-5; possible D gene TRBD1, 5 bases. This CDR3 spans 17 amino acids. CDR1 and CDR2 (germline): SGHTA, FQGNSA. CDR3 sequence: CASSQDLDGGGGQPQHF. The CDR3 region has the DNA TGCGCCAGCAGCCAAGATTTGGACGGTGGGGGAGGTCAGCCCCAGCATTTT.

The V and J genes are TRBV2 and TRBJ2-5; tentative D call: TRBD2 (5 bases). Germline V gene lookup returns CDR1 SNHLY and CDR2 FYNNEI. The V end was cut by 2 bases, the J end by 11 bases, with 21 bases between. CDR3 length: 15 amino acids. In DNA, the CDR3 is TGTGCCAGCAGTGAAAATTATAACCCCGGGAAGGAGCAGTACTTC. Encoded protein: CASSENYNPGKEQYF.

The chain uses TRBV10-3 and TRBJ2-1; D perhaps matches TRBD2 (6 bases). CDR3 length: 16 residues. V lost 3 bases and J lost 2, with 14 bases in between. Germline lookup yields CDR1 ENHRY and CDR2 SYGVKD. In DNA, the CDR3 is TGTGCCATCAGTGACCCCGGGACTCGAACCTACAATGAGCAGTTCTTC. Amino acids: CAISDPGTRTYNEQFF.

The V gene is TRBV11-2, the J gene TRBJ2-4; 7 positions agree with TRBD1. This CDR3 has 18 amino acids. V was clipped by 1 base and J by 0 bases; unmatched bases: 9. Per the germline V gene, CDR1 is SGHAT and CDR2 is FQNNGV. The CDR3 is CASSLAPGTALAKNIQYF. The CDR3 coding sequence is TGTGCCAGCAGCTTAGCCCCCGGGACAGCACTAGCCAAAAACATTCAGTACTTC.

The CDR3 loop reads CASKVGANTGELFF. The CDR3 DNA sequence: TGCGCCAGCAAGGTAGGAGCGAACACCGGGGAGCTGTTTTTT. The gene calls are TRBV5-1 and TRBJ2-2; D is undetermined. Per germline, CDR1 SGHRS and CDR2 YFSETQ. The CDR3 has 14 amino acids. The ends were cut back, 6 bases at V and 0 bases at J, with 9 bases in the middle. The entire variable domain, with the rest obtained from reference TRBV5-1 and TRBJ2-2, is as follows: KAGVTQTPRYLIKTRGQQVTLSCSPISGHRSVSWYQQTPGQGLQFLFEYFSETQRNKGNFPGRFSGRQFSNSRSEMNVSTLELGDSALYLCASKVGANTGELFFGEGSRLTVL.

This chain links TRBV4-2 with TRBJ2-7; 9 bases match TRBD1. CDR1 LGHNA and CDR2 YNFKEQ come from the germline V gene. The V segment lost 0 bases and the J segment 1 base; nucleotides outside the gene matches: 1. The CDR3 totals 15 residues. The CDR3 coding sequence is TGTGCCAGCAGCCAAGAGGGACAGGGTTCCTACGAGCAGTACTTC. It codes for CASSQEGQGSYEQYF.

This clone was detected only a few times. This sequence joins TRBV7-2 and TRBJ2-7, with TRBD2 as a possible D gene (5 bases). This CDR3 is built from 14 residues. Germline loops: CDR1 SGHTA, CDR2 FQGNSA. Trimming removed 3 bases from V and 2 bases from J, with 11 bases in between. The CDR3 DNA sequence: TGTGCCAGCAGCTTTAGTACTAGAGCCTACGAGCAGTACTTC. This sequence encodes CASSFSTRAYEQYF.

This clone was found a few times. This chain joins TRBV12-5 and TRBJ2-1, with 9 bases lining up with TRBD1. The V gene's germline CDR1 is LGHNT and CDR2 FRNRAP. This CDR3 has 14 residues. The V gene end was trimmed by 4 bases and the J gene end by 8 bases; junction bases not matched to a gene: 6. The CDR3: CASGSGTGLDEQFF. CDR3 DNA: TGTGCTAGTGGTTCCGGGACAGGGCTCGATGAGCAGTTCTTC.

Points on this clone: Other DNA sequences in this specimen translate into the identical CDR3. The CDR3 sequence: CASSVRQGGPGELFF. Here the CDR3 DNA reads TGTGCCAGCAGCGTAAGACAGGGAGGCCCCGGGGAGCTGTTTTTT. The chain is built from TRBV9 and TRBJ2-2; D possibly corresponds to TRBD1 (7 bases). Deletions cut 1 base from V and 6 bases from J, with 13 bases between. In germline, CDR1 is SGDLS, CDR2 YYNGEE. The CDR3 extends over 15 amino acids.